This is a list of T cell receptor beta chains from one sample in a study of cytomegalovirus exposure and HLA in healthy donors. Assay used: immunoSEQ multiplex PCR; TCRdb lists only in-frame clones, some missing. Of about 260,000 clones detected, 90% appear once; the ten largest clones hold just over 3%. What was sequenced was PBMCs. The source of these receptors is a woman aged 30 to 39 in good health and CMV-seronegative. Each CDR3 is given with its conserved first and last residue. D genes are given only for firm matches. Expanded clones get a size class; other rows say once, few or many, or leave the size out.

clone size: NA; D gene: TRBD2; J gene: TRBJ2-7; V gene: TRBV7-2; CDR3 protein: CASTTRGGYEQYF; CDR3 DNA: TGTGCCAGCACCACTCGGGGGGGATACGAGCAGTACTTC
clone size: NA; D gene: TRBD2; J gene: TRBJ2-2; V gene: TRBV2; CDR3 protein: CASSSTLAGAVGELFF; CDR3 DNA: TGTGCCAGCAGTTCGACACTAGCGGGAGCTGTCGGGGAGCTGTTTTTT
clone size: NA; D gene: TRBD2; J gene: TRBJ2-5; V gene: TRBV15; CDR3 protein: CATSSDLGSGRYQETQYF; CDR3 DNA: TGTGCCACCAGCAGTGACTTGGGGAGCGGGAGGTACCAAGAGACCCAGTACTTC
clone size: NA; D gene: NA; J gene: TRBJ2-1; V gene: TRBV5-6; CDR3 protein: CASSLAKWGEQFF; CDR3 DNA: TGTGCCAGCAGCTTGGCCAAATGGGGTGAGCAGTTCTTC
clone size: few; D gene: NA; J gene: TRBJ2-1; V gene: TRBV5-5; CDR3 protein: CASSLGAHTGEQFF; CDR3 DNA: TGTGCCAGCAGCTTGGGGGCGCACACAGGTGAGCAGTTCTTC
clone size: NA; D gene: TRBD1; J gene: TRBJ2-7; V gene: TRBV25-1; CDR3 protein: CASSEFHGTGGEQYF; CDR3 DNA: TGTGCCAGCAGTGAATTCCACGGGACAGGGGGCGAGCAGTACTTC
clone size: NA; D gene: TRBD1; J gene: TRBJ2-1; V gene: TRBV19; CDR3 protein: CASSIWGTGRNEQFF; CDR3 DNA: TGTGCCAGTAGTATATGGGGGACAGGGCGGAATGAGCAGTTCTTC
clone size: NA; D gene: NA; J gene: TRBJ1-1; V gene: TRBV7-9; CDR3 protein: CASSLGVGGPVTEAFF; CDR3 DNA: TGTGCCAGCAGCTTAGGGGTTGGGGGGCCGGTCACTGAAGCTTTCTTT
clone size: NA; D gene: NA; J gene: TRBJ2-2; V gene: TRBV7-2; CDR3 protein: CASSLSVSTMNTGELFF; CDR3 DNA: TGTGCCAGCAGCTTATCGGTCAGCACCATGAACACCGGGGAGCTGTTTTTT
clone size: NA; D gene: NA; J gene: TRBJ2-7; V gene: TRBV5-4; CDR3 protein: CASNPGDGNEQYF; CDR3 DNA: TGTGCCAGCAACCCGGGGGACGGTAACGAGCAGTACTTC
clone size: NA; D gene: NA; J gene: TRBJ1-1; V gene: TRBV4-3; CDR3 protein: CASSRGATNTEAFF; CDR3 DNA: TGCGCCAGCAGCCGAGGGGCTACGAACACTGAAGCTTTCTTT
clone size: NA; D gene: NA; J gene: TRBJ2-1; V gene: TRBV19; CDR3 protein: CASSIPSNDEQFF; CDR3 DNA: TGTGCCAGTAGTATCCCTAGCAATGATGAGCAGTTCTTC